This T cell receptor beta chain was captured by sequencing in a study of blood T cell repertoires in COVID-19. The germline V gene encodes CDR1 LNHDA and CDR2 SQIVND (reference sequence). V dropped 7 bases and J dropped 0 bases, with 10 bases sitting between them. CDR3 size: 14 residues. Data came from immunoSEQ multiplex PCR; TCRdb stores just in-frame clones and leaves some out. The table lists over 200,000 clones, approximately 90% of them singletons, with around 0.85% in the top ten. The rearrangement joins TRBV19 to TRBJ1-5; D remains unclear. Sequenced input: peripheral blood. The sequence was obtained from a man aged 60-69 years with COVID-19, enrolled during active disease. The CDR3 DNA follows: TGTGCCAGTAAGATAGACCATAGCAATCAGCCCCAGCATTTT. Amino acids: CASKIDHSNQPQHF.